Presented here are 12 T cell receptor beta chains from one specimen sequenced in a study of blood T cell repertoires in COVID-19. The assay was immunoSEQ multiplex PCR, and TCRdb's table has in-frame clones only and misses some. This table has 240,000 or so clones, around four fifths appearing once. The sequenced material came from peripheral blood. Source of these receptors: an elderly woman with acute or convalescent COVID-19.

This rearrangement joins TRBV7-3 to TRBJ2-5; D gene uncertain. V dropped 0 bases and J dropped 5 bases, with 7 bases sitting between them. Germline values: CDR1 SGHTA, CDR2 FQGTGA. The CDR3 covers 13 residues. This CDR3 is CASSLTQEETQYF. The CDR3 nucleotides read TGTGCCAGCAGCTTAACCCAAGAGGAGACCCAGTACTTC.

Details on this clone: The sample holds other DNA sequences that translate to the same CDR3. DNA of the CDR3: TGTGCCAGCAGCCTGGGACTGGCCTACAATGAGCAGTTCTTC. It translates to CASSLGLAYNEQFF. The chain joins TRBV7-2 to TRBJ2-1, with D maybe TRBD2 (6 bases). CDR3 size: 14 residues. V shed 5 bases and J shed 2 bases, with 10 bases lying between them. Germline-derived CDR1 and CDR2 are SGHTA and FQGNSA. The full variable domain, its missing parts supplied by reference TRBV7-2 and TRBJ2-1, is GAGVSQSPSNKVTEKGKDVELRCDPISGHTALYWYRQSLGQGLEFLIYFQGNSAPDKSGLPSDRFSAERTGGSVSTLTIQRTQQEDSAVYLCASSLGLAYNEQFFGPGTRLTVL.

The chain recombines TRBV5-4 with TRBJ2-3, with D perhaps TRBD2 (7 bases). CDR1 and CDR2 from the germline V gene are SGHNT and YYREEE (reference sequence). This CDR3 has 19 residues. Trimming cost V 0 bases and J 6 bases, with 26 bases left between them. The CDR3 loop reads CASSLGGSIRGALLDTQYF. The CDR3 DNA is TGTGCCAGCAGCTTGGGAGGATCAATCCGGGGGGCCCTTTTGGATACGCAGTATTTT.

The chain recombines TRBV19 with TRBJ1-6; TRBD1 matches at 11 bases. J lost 5 bases, V lost 9 bases, and 9 bases had no gene match. Per germline, CDR1 LNHDA and CDR2 SQIVND (reference sequence). This CDR3 region has 16 residues. CDR3 bases: TGTGCCAGCCGAATGAGGACAGGGGGCGATAATTCACCCCTCCACTTT. It yields the protein CASRMRTGGDNSPLHF.

The V and J genes are TRBV4-2 and TRBJ1-4; D is unclear. Germline V gene lookup returns CDR1 LGHNA and CDR2 YNFKEQ. Trimming stripped 2 bases from V and 6 bases from J, with 13 bases between. The CDR3 is 15 amino acids. Here the CDR3 reads CASSQWPRTDEKLFF. The DNA for the CDR3 is TGTGCCAGCAGCCAATGGCCACGAACCGATGAAAAACTGTTTTTT.

This chain connects TRBV14 to TRBJ2-1; the D gene is possibly TRBD1 (6 bases). CDR1 and CDR2 from the germline V gene are SGHDN and FVKESK. The CDR3 totals 15 residues. V lost 3 bases and J 8 bases, leaving 17 bases between the germline ends. DNA for the CDR3: TGTGCCAGCAGCCAGCAGGGGTCAGGGGAGCATGAGCAGTTCTTC. Residues: CASSQQGSGEHEQFF.

The chain uses TRBV19 and TRBJ2-7, with 15 bases fitting TRBD2. After removal of 5 bases from V and 6 bases from J, the junction contained 11 bases not matched to a gene. CDR3 size: 17 residues. Germline assignment: CDR1 LNHDA and CDR2 SQIVND (reference sequence). CDR3 protein: CASSPGLAGGPSPEQYF. The CDR3 DNA reads TGTGCCAGTAGTCCAGGACTAGCGGGAGGGCCTTCGCCCGAGCAGTACTTC.

This clone was seen only once. The genes are TRBV6-2 or TRBV6-3 and TRBJ2-5; 9 bases are a match to TRBD1. With 5 bases clipped from V and 7 bases from J, the junction kept 11 bases outside the gene matches. This CDR3 comprises 15 residues. Germline V gene sequence: CDR1 MNHEY, CDR2 SVGEGT. The CDR3 is CASSSRDRAMGTQYF. The CDR3 nucleotides are TGTGCCAGCAGTAGCCGGGACAGGGCAATGGGGACCCAGTACTTC.

This chain links TRBV5-1 with TRBJ2-7; the match to TRBD1 covers 9 bases. CDR1 SGHRS and CDR2 YFSETQ come from the germline V gene. V trimming: 5 bases; J trimming: 3 bases; junction bases outside the gene matches: 6. CDR3 length equals 14 residues. CDR3 in amino acids: CASSSETGGYEQYF. The CDR3 coding sequence is TGCGCCAGCAGTTCAGAGACAGGGGGCTACGAGCAGTACTTC.

This clone was counted many times. The genes are TRBV4-1 and TRBJ1-3, with 10 bases lining up with TRBD1. CDR3 length equals 17 residues. The germline gives CDR1 MGHRA, CDR2 YSYEKL. After removal of 3 bases from V and 4 bases from J, the junction contained 9 bases not matched to a gene. CDR3 sequence (DNA): TGCGCCAGCAGCCATGATACCAGGGGACAGGGGGGAAACACCATATATTTT. It translates to CASSHDTRGQGGNTIYF.

The J gene is TRBJ2-5, the V gene TRBV2, with D perhaps matching TRBD2 (6 bases). The germline V and J ends were trimmed by 8 bases and 0 bases, with 16 bases remaining between them. The CDR3 loop spans 15 amino acids. Germline V gene data show CDR1 as SNHLY and CDR2 as FYNNEI. Here the CDR3 DNA reads TGTGCCAGCGGGGGAGGACGGGCCCACCAAGAGACCCAGTACTTC. This gives the protein CASGGGRAHQETQYF.

This clone was seen a single time. This sequence joins TRBV13 and TRBJ2-5; D is possibly TRBD2 (6 bases). Trimming left V 0 bases short and J 5 bases short, with 13 bases between. CDR3 length: 15 residues. Germline CDR1 reads PRHDT; CDR2 reads FYEKMQ (reference sequence). CDR3 region: CASSLGREFRETQYF. In DNA, the CDR3 is TGTGCCAGCAGCTTAGGTCGGGAGTTCCGGGAGACCCAGTACTTC.